This TCR beta chain derives from a study of cytomegalovirus exposure and HLA in healthy donors. Study conclusions and caveats: The investigators catalogued 164 TCR beta chains as cytomegalovirus-associated.

PCR was performed using 60 Vbeta and 13 Jbeta primers. The assay was immunoSEQ multiplex PCR, and TCRdb's table has in-frame clones only and misses some. The sample yields 90,000 to 150,000 clones, over 75% seen once. Comment on this clone: The antigen remains unidentified.

CDR1 is ENHRY, CDR2 SYGVKD, per germline. V dropped 6 bases and J dropped 0 bases, with 15 bases sitting between them. This CDR3 spans 17 amino acids. Sequenced: PBMCs. The gene calls are TRBV10-3 and TRBJ1-6; D is unresolved. The TCR comes from a woman aged 18-35 years in good health and CMV-seronegative. The CDR3 region is CAIRAAPLSSYNSPLHF. CDR3 nucleotide sequence: TGTGCCATCAGGGCGGCTCCCCTGAGCTCCTATAATTCACCCCTCCACTTT.